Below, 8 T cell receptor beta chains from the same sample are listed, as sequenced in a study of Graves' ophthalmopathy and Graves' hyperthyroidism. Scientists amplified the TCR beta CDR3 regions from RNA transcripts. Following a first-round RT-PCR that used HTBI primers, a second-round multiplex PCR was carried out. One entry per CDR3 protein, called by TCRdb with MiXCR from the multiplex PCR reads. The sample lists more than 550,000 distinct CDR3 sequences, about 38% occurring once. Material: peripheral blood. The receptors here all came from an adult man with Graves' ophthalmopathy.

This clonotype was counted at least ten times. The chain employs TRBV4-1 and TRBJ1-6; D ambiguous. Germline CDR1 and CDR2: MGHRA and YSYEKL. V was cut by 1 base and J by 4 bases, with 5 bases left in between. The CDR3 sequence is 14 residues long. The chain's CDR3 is CASSQVLYNSPLHF. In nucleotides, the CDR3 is TGCGCCAGCAGCCAAGTACTGTATAATTCACCCCTCCACTTT.

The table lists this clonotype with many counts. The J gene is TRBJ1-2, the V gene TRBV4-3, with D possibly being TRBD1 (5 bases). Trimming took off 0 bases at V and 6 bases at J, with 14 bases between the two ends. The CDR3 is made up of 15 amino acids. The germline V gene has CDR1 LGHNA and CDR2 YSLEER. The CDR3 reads CASSQDRDERNGYTF. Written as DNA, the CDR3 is TGCGCCAGCAGCCAAGACCGGGACGAAAGGAATGGCTACACCTTC.

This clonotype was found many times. Here the CDR3 DNA reads TGTGCCAGTAGTATTCTAGGGTTGGACTATGGCTACACCTTC. Its translation: CASSILGLDYGYTF. The chain couples TRBV19 to TRBJ1-2, with D unresolved. Germline CDR1 and CDR2: LNHDA and SQIVND (reference sequence). V was clipped by 3 bases and J by 3 bases, with 11 bases between them. CDR3 length equals 14 residues.

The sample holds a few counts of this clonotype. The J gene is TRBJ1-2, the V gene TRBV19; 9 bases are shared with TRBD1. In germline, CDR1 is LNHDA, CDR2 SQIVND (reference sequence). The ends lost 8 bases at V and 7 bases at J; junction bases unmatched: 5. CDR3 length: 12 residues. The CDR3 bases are TGTGCCAGTCTACAGGGGGCTAGTGGCTACACCTTC. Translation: CASLQGASGYTF.

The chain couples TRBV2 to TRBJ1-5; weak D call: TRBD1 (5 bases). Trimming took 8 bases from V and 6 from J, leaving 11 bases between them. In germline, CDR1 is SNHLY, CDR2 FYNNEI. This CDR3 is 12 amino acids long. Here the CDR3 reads CASRGSRQPQHF. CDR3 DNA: TGTGCCAGCCGGGGCTCTCGTCAGCCCCAGCATTTT.

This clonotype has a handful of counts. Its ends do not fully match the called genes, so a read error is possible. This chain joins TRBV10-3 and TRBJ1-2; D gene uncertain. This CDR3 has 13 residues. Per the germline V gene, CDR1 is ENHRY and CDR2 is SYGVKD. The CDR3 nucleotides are TGTGCCAGCAGTTACAACAGCATTTATGGCTACACCTTC. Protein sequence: CASSYNSIYGYTF.

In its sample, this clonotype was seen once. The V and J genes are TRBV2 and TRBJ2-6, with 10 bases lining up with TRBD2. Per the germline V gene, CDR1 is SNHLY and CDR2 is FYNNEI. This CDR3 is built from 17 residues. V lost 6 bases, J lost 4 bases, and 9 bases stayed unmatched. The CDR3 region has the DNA TGTGCCAGCAGCGTCCTTCCGGGACTAGCGGGGGCCAACGTCCTGACTTTC. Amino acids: CASSVLPGLAGANVLTF.

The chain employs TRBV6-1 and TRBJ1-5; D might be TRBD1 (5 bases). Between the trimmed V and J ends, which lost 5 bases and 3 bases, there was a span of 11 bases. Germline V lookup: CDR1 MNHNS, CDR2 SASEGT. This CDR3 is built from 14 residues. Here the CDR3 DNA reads TGTGCCAGCAGTTCCGGGGACGACAATCAGCCCCAGCATTTT. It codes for CASSSGDDNQPQHF.